This T cell receptor (beta chain) was identified during a study of long-term antiretroviral therapy in people with HIV. The V segment lost 5 bases and the J segment 6 bases; nucleotides outside the gene matches: 4. The CDR3 is made up of 13 amino acids. CDR1 is SGHRS, CDR2 YFSETQ, per germline. At survey level, the immunoSEQ assay was run in its v3.0 version. The data were produced by immunoSEQ multiplex PCR, yet TCRdb's version contains in-frame clones alone and is incomplete. The sample includes about 20,000 clones, approximately 90% of them seen just once. The sample in question was unsorted PBMCs, obtained 4.4 years before starting antiretroviral therapy. V and J are TRBV5-1 and TRBJ2-7; TRBD2 agrees at 11 bases. The sequence was collected from a woman aged 25 to 45 with HIV. CDR3 region: CASRTSGAREQYF. CDR3 DNA: TGCGCCAGCAGGACTAGCGGGGCTCGCGAGCAGTACTTC. Filled out from reference TRBV5-1 and TRBJ2-7, the complete variable domain reads KAGVTQTPRYLIKTRGQQVTLSCSPISGHRSVSWYQQTPGQGLQFLFEYFSETQRNKGNFPGRFSGRQFSNSRSEMNVSTLELGDSALYLCASRTSGAREQYFGPGTRLTVT.